This T cell receptor (beta chain) was recovered during a study of CD8+CD57+ T cells in acquired aplastic anemia. Study in general: DNA per sorted CD4+ or CD8+ sample ranged roughly 0.17 to 27.4 ug, averaging 3.2 ug.

Overall study results and limits: Statistical testing detected no significant gap in CD8+ Simpson's diversity between patients and controls. Both patients and controls carried the same twenty-nine CD8+ CDR3 sequences.

This CDR3 contains 18 residues. Germline CDR1 is SNHLY and CDR2 is FYNNEI. V shed 6 bases and J 3 bases; nucleotides not matched to a gene: 10. In the case of this clonotype: The antigen is unknown.

Previously, flow cytometry had revealed CD8+CD57+ cell expansion in the patients chosen for sequencing. The patients, all of them, had severe acquired aplastic anemia. Researchers used genomic DNA as the template to profile TCR beta VDJ and CDR3. TCRdb reanalysed the reads using MiXCR and keeps one entry per CDR3 protein. Of approximately 59,000 distinct CDR3 sequences in the sample, around 60% were seen once. The sample consisted of sorted CD4+, CD8+, or CD8+CD57+ T cells (not recorded which) from PBMCs. The clonotype was recovered from a human donor with aplastic anemia. The chain links TRBV2 to TRBJ2-5; 16 positions agree with TRBD2. DNA for the CDR3: TGTGCCAGCAGACGCGGGACTAGCGGGAGGGCCAGAGAAGAGACCCAGTACTTC. Translation gives CASRRGTSGRAREETQYF.